This is a list of T cell receptor beta chains from one sample in a study of control samples from healthy donors and cancer patients. TCRdb's table, derived via immunoSEQ multiplex PCR, lists solely in-frame clones and lacks some. There are 150,000 or so clones in the sample; approximately 94% occur only once, and 5% to 7% lies in the top ten. Sequenced: blood. The receptors come from a man between 18 and 29 years old in good health. Each CDR3 is given with its conserved first and last residue. A D gene is named only where the DNA matches it firmly. Some rows have no size entry. The others give once, few or many, or a class for an expanded clone.

j_call clone_size v_call d_call cdr3_nt cdr3_aa
TRBJ1-6 - TRBV28 TRBD1 TGTGCCAGCAGTATTCTCAGAGACAGGGCCGCTTCACCCCTCCACTTT CASSILRDRAASPLHF
TRBJ2-1 - TRBV28 TRBD1 TGTGCCAGCAGTTTAGAGGGGGCAGTTAACAATGAGCAGTTCTTC CASSLEGAVNNEQFF
TRBJ2-1 - TRBV10-3 TRBD2 TGTGCCATCAGTGACCGTCAGCGGGAGGGCGGCTACAATGAGCAGTTCTTC CAISDRQREGGYNEQFF
TRBJ2-3 - TRBV30 - TGTGCCTGGAGTGAAGCAGATACGCAGTATTTT CAWSEADTQYF
TRBJ1-1 - TRBV7-9 - TGTGCCAGCAGCTTAGAGTACACTGAAGCTTTCTTT CASSLEYTEAFF
TRBJ1-1 - TRBV19 TRBD1 TGTGCCAGTAGAGGACAGGAGAACACTGAAGCTTTCTTT CASRGQENTEAFF
TRBJ1-1 - TRBV19 - TGTGCCAGTAGTATGTATCTCGAGACTGAAGCTTTCTTT CASSMYLETEAFF
TRBJ2-7 - TRBV18 - TGTGCCAGCTCACAAAGGGACTTACCCTACGAGCAGTACTTC CASSQRDLPYEQYF
TRBJ2-7 - TRBV19 TRBD2 TGTGCCAGTAGTCAACGACTAGCGGGAGTCTACGAGCAGTACTTC CASSQRLAGVYEQYF
TRBJ2-5 once TRBV19 - TGTGCCAGTAGTATAGGCGCGGGACAATCTTACGAGACCCAGTACTTC CASSIGAGQSYETQYF
TRBJ2-5 few TRBV5-8 - TGTGCCAGCAGCCAAGTGGACCAACTGTGGGAGACCCAGTACTTC CASSQVDQLWETQYF
TRBJ2-1 - TRBV7-2 - TGTGCCAGCAGCTTAGTGGTGGGAGGATCTTACAATGAGCAGTTCTTC CASSLVVGGSYNEQFF
TRBJ1-4 - TRBV28 TRBD1 TGTGCCAGCAGTCCCGGGACAGACCGAAGGGTACTGTTTTTT CASSPGTDRRVLFF
TRBJ1-4 - TRBV5-5 - TGTGCCAGCAGCTTGGAACAGGCGCTGTTTTTT CASSLEQALFF
TRBJ1-2 - TRBV6-5 TRBD1 TGTGCCAGCAGTTGGGACAGGGCACAAGGCTACACCTTC CASSWDRAQGYTF
TRBJ1-2 - TRBV5-1 - TGCGCCAGCAGCTTGCTTGGGACGGACTATGGCTACACCTTC CASSLLGTDYGYTF
TRBJ1-1 - TRBV5-1 - TGCGCCAGCAGCTTATCTCAGGGACGCTCTGAAGCTTTCTTT CASSLSQGRSEAFF
TRBJ1-2 - TRBV28 - TGTGCCAGCAGTTTATATCCAGGGCAAGACTACACCTTC CASSLYPGQDYTF
TRBJ2-3 - TRBV2 TRBD2 TGTGCCAGCATCCAACTAGCGGCCAGCACAGATACGCAGTATTTT CASIQLAASTDTQYF
TRBJ1-6 - TRBV6-1 - TGTGCCAGCAGTGAACCCGTGGGGGGCAGTTCACCCCTCCACTTT CASSEPVGGSSPLHF
TRBJ2-3 - TRBV7-6 TRBD1 TGTGCCAGCAGCCCGCGACAGGGGGCGAGATATACGCAGTATTTT CASSPRQGARYTQYF
TRBJ1-5 few TRBV5-5 - TGTGCCAGCACCCACTCTGCGGAGGGGATTCAGCCCCAGCATTTT CASTHSAEGIQPQHF
TRBJ2-1 - TRBV27 - TGTGCCAGCAGTTACGCCGGCGATGAGCAGTTCTTC CASSYAGDEQFF
TRBJ2-3 - TRBV20-1 - TGCAGTGCTAGCCTAGCAGATACGCAGTATTTT CSASLADTQYF
TRBJ2-7 - TRBV29-1 - TGCAGCGTTGGGCCTACATACGAGCAGTACTTC CSVGPTYEQYF
TRBJ2-5 - TRBV4-1 - TGCGCCAGCAGCCAGGAAGGACACCGCCAAGAGACCCAGTACTTC CASSQEGHRQETQYF
TRBJ1-2 - TRBV6-6 - TGTGCCAGCACCCTAAGCGTAACAGCAATGGTGGGTGGCTACACCTTC CASTLSVTAMVGGYTF
TRBJ2-7 - TRBV11-1 - TGTGCCAGCAGCTTGTCAGGGAGGGGGTTCGAGCAGTACTTC CASSLSGRGFEQYF
TRBJ1-1 - TRBV20-1 - TGCAGATGGGGAGACTTGGCTGAAGCTTTCTTT CRWGDLAEAFF
TRBJ2-1 - TRBV19 - TGTGCCAGTAGTATCCCTCGTGAGCAGTTCTTC CASSIPREQFF
TRBJ2-1 once TRBV27 - TGTGCCAGCAGTTCCTGGGGGCATGGTGAGCAGTTCTTC CASSSWGHGEQFF
TRBJ2-5 - TRBV7-6 - TGTGCCAGCAGCTCACGTCAGGGGCTAGCTGGGATACTAGAGACCCAGTACTTC CASSSRQGLAGILETQYF
TRBJ2-1 - TRBV6-2/TRBV6-3 - TGTGCCAGCAGTTACCCCCCGGGGCGCAATGAGCAGTTCTTC CASSYPPGRNEQFF
TRBJ1-4 - TRBV5-1 - TGCGCCAGCCCCCCCCCGCTGCTGTGCAAACTGTTTTTT CASPPPLLCKLFF
TRBJ2-7 - TRBV24-1 - TGTGCCACCAGTACGACAGTCTCCTACGAGCAGTACTTC CATSTTVSYEQYF
TRBJ2-5 once TRBV18 - TGTGCCAGCTCACCCCGGGAGACCCAGTACTTC CASSPRETQYF
TRBJ1-1 - TRBV5-1 TRBD1 TGCGCCAGCAGCTTGTTCGGAGGGGGCGAGTTTGGTACTGAAGCTTTCTTT CASSLFGGGEFGTEAFF